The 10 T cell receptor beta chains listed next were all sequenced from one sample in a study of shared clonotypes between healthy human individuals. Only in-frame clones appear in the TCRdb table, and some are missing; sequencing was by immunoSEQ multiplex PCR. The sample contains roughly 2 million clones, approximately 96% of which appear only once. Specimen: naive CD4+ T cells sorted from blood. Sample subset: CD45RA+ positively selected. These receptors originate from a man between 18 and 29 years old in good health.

The CDR3 loop is CASSMGPNQETQYF. The CDR3, as DNA: TGTGCCAGCAGTATGGGCCCGAACCAAGAGACCCAGTACTTC. This chain connects TRBV2 to TRBJ2-5, with D hard to call. Germline CDR1 reads SNHLY; CDR2 reads FYNNEI. CDR3 length: 14 residues. Trimming left V 5 bases short and J 0 bases short, with 10 bases between.

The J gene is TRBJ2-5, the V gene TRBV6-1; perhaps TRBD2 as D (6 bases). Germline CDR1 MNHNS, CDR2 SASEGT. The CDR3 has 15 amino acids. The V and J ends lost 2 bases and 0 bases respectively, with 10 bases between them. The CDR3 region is CASSESWGDQETQYF. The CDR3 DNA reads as TGTGCCAGCAGTGAAAGTTGGGGGGACCAAGAGACCCAGTACTTC.

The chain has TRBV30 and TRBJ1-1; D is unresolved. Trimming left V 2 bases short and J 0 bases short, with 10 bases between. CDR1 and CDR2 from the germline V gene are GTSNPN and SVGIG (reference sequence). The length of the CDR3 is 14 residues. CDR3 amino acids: CAWSSFSVNTEAFF. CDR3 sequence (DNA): TGTGCCTGGAGTAGCTTTAGCGTGAACACTGAAGCTTTCTTT.

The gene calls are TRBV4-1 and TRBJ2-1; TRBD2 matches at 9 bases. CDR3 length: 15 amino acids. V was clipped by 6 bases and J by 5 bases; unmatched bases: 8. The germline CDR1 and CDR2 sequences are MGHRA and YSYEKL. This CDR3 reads CASRVSAGGNNEQFF. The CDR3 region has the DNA TGCGCCAGCAGAGTATCTGCGGGAGGGAACAATGAGCAGTTCTTC.

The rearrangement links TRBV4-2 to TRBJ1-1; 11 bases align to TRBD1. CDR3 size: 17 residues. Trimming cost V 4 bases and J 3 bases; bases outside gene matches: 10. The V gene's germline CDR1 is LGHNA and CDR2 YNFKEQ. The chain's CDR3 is CASSPRDRGLVDTEAFF. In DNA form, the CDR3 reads TGTGCCAGCAGCCCCCGGGACAGGGGGTTGGTCGACACTGAAGCTTTCTTT.

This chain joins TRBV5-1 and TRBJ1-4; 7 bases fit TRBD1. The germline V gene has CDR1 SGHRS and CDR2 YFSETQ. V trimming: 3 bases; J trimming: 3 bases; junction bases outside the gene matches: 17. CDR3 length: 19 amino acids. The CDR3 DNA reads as TGCGCCAGCAGCTCACCTGGGGGGACAGAGCGAAGGGCTAATGAAAAACTGTTTTTT. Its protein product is CASSSPGGTERRANEKLFF.

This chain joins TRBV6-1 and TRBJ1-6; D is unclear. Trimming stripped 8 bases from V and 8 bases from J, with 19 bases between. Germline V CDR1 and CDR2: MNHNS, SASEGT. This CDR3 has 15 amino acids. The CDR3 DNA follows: TGTGCCAGCGACCCGTTGGGCAGGACTCATTCACCCCTCCACTTT. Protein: CASDPLGRTHSPLHF.

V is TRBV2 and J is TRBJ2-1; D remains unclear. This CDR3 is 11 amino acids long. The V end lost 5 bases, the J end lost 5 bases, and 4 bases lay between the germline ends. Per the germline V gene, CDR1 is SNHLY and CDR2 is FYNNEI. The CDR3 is CASSIHNEQFF. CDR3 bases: TGTGCCAGCAGTATCCACAATGAGCAGTTCTTC.

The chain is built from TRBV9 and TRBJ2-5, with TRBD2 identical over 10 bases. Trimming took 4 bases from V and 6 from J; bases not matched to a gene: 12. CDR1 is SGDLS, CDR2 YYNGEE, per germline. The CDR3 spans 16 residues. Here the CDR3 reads CASSPTGGLAVQTQYF. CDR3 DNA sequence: TGTGCCAGCAGCCCCACGGGAGGACTAGCGGTCCAGACCCAGTACTTC.

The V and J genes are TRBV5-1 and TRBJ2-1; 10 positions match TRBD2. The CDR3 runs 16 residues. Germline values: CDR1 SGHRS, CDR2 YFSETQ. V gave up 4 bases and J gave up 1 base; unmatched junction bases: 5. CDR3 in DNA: TGCGCCAGCAGCCGTCGGACTAGCGGATCCTACAATGAGCAGTTCTTC. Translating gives CASSRRTSGSYNEQFF.